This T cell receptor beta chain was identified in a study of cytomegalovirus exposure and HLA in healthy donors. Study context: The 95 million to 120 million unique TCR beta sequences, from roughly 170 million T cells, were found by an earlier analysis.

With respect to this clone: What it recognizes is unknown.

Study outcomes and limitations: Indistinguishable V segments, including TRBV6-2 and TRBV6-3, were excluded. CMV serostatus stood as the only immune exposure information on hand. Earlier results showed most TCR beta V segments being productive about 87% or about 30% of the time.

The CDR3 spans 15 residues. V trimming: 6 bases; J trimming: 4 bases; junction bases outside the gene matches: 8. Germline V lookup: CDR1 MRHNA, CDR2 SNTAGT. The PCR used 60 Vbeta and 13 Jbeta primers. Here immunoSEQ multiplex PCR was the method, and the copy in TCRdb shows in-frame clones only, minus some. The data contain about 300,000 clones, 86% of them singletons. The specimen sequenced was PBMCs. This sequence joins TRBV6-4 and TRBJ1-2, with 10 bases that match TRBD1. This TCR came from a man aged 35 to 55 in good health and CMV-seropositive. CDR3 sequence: CASSPGTGVSYGYTF. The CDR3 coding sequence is TGTGCCAGCAGCCCCGGGACAGGGGTTAGCTATGGCTACACCTTC.